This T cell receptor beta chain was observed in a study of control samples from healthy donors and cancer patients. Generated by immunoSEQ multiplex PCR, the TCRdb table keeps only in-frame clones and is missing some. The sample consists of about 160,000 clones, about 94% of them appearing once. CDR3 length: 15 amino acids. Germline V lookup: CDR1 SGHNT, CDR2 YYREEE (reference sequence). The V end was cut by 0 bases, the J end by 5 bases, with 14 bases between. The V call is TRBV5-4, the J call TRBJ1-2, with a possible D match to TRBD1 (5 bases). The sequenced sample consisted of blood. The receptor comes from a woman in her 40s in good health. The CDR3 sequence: CASSLGVGEQYGYTF. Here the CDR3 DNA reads TGTGCCAGCAGCTTGGGGGTAGGGGAGCAATATGGCTACACCTTC.